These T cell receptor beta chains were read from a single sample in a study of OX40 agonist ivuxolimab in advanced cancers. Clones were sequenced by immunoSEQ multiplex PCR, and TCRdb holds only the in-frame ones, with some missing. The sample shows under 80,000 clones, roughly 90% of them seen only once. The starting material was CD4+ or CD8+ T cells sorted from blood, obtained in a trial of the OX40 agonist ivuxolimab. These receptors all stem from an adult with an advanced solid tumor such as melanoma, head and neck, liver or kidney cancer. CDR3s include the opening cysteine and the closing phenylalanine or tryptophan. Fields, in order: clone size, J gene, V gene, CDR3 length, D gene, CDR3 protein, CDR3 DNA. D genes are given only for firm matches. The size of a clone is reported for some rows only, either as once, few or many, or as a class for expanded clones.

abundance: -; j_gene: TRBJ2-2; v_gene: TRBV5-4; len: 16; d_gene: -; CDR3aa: CASSPPRGRGTGELFF; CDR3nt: TGTGCCAGCAGCCCCCCCCGGGGGCGCGGCACCGGGGAGCTGTTTTTT
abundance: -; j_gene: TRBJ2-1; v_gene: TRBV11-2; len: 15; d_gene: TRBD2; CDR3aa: CASSRGGATYNEQFF; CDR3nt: TGTGCCAGCAGCCGGGGGGGGGCCACCTACAATGAGCAGTTCTTC
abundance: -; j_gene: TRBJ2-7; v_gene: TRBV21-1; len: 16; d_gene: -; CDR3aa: CAALAGGAGILHEQYF; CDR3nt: TGTGCCGCACTAGCGGGGGGGGCGGGTATCTTACACGAGCAGTACTTC
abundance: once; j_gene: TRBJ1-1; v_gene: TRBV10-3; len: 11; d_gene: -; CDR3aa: CAIGPNTEAFF; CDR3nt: TGTGCCATCGGCCCCAACACTGAAGCTTTCTTT
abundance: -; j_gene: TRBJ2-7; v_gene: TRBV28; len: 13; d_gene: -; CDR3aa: CASSLHRSYEQYF; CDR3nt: TGTGCCAGCAGTTTACACAGATCCTACGAGCAGTACTTC
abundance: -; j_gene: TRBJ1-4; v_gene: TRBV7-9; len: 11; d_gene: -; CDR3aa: CASSLGPKLFF; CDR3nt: TGTGCCAGCAGCTTAGGGCCCAAACTGTTTTTT
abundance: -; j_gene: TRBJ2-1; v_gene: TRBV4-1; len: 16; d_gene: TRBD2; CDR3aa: CASSQELAGGNNEQFF; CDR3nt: TGCGCCAGCAGCCAAGAACTAGCGGGGGGGAACAATGAGCAGTTCTTC
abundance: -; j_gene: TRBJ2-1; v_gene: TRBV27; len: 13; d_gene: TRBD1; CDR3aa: CASKWTGGNEQFF; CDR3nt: TGTGCCAGCAAATGGACAGGGGGCAATGAGCAGTTCTTC
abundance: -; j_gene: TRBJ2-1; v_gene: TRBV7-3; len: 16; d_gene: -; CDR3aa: CASSLTAGTARNEQFF; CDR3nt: TGTGCCAGCAGCTTAACGGCAGGGACCGCCCGCAATGAGCAGTTCTTC
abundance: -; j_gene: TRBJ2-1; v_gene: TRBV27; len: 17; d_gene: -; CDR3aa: CASTLKGGPSSYNEQFF; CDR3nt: TGTGCCAGCACCCTCAAGGGGGGCCCGAGCTCCTACAATGAGCAGTTCTTC
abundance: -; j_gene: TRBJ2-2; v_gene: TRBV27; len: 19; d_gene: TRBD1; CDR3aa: CASSLLGAGTAGNTGELFF; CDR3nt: TGTGCCAGCAGCCTGCTCGGGGCCGGGACAGCCGGCAACACCGGGGAGCTGTTTTTT
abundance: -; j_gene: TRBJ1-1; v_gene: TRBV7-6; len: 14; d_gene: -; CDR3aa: CASSFQSGYGEAFF; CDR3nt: TGTGCCAGCAGCTTCCAGTCTGGATATGGTGAAGCTTTCTTT
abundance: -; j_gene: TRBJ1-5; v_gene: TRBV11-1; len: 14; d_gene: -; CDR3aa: CASSPTGFNQPQHF; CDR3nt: TGTGCCAGCAGCCCTACAGGGTTCAATCAGCCCCAGCATTTT
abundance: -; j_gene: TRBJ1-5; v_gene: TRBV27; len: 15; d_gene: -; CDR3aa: CASSSYSNSNQPQHF; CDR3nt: TGTGCCAGCAGTTCATACAGTAATAGCAATCAGCCCCAGCATTTT
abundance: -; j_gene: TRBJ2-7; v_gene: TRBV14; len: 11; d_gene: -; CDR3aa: CASGLGHEQYF; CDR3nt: TGTGCCAGCGGGCTAGGTCACGAGCAGTACTTC
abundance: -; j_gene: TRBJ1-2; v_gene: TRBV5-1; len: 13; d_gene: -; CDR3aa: CASSLAANYGYTF; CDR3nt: TGCGCCAGCAGCTTGGCCGCTAACTATGGCTACACCTTC
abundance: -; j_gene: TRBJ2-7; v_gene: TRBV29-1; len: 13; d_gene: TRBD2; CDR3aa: CSVSGGEGQEQYF; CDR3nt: TGCAGCGTTTCGGGGGGGGAAGGGCAAGAGCAGTACTTC
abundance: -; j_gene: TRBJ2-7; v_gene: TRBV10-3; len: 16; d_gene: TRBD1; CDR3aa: CAISPAFRQGVYEQYF; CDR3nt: TGTGCCATCAGTCCCGCCTTTAGACAGGGGGTCTACGAGCAGTACTTC
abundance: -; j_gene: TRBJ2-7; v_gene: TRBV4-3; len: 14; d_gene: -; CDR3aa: CASSQGLGKDEQYF; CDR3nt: TGCGCCAGCAGCCAAGGTCTAGGGAAGGACGAGCAGTACTTC
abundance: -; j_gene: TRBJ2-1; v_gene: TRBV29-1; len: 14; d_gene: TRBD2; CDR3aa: CSVSTSGGANEQFF; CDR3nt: TGCAGCGTTTCAACTAGCGGGGGGGCAAATGAGCAGTTCTTC
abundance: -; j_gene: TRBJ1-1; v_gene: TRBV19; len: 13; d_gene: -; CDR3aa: CASRYGRNTEAFF; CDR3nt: TGTGCCAGTAGGTACGGAAGGAACACTGAAGCTTTCTTT
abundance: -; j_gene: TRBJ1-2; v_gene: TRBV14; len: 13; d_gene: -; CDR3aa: CASSHGTNYGYTF; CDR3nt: TGTGCCAGCAGTCACGGGACTAACTATGGCTACACCTTC
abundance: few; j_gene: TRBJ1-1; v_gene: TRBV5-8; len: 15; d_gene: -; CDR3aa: CASSPRGLDGAEAFF; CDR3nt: TGTGCCAGCAGCCCGCGGGGGCTGGACGGGGCTGAAGCTTTCTTT
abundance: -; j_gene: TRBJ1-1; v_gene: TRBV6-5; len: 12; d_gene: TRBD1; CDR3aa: CASSPGGLEAFF; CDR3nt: TGTGCCAGCAGCCCAGGGGGCTTGGAAGCTTTCTTT
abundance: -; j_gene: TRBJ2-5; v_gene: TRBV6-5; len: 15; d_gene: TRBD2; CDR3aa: CASSYWTSGGETQYF; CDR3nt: TGTGCCAGCAGTTACTGGACTAGCGGGGGGGAGACCCAGTACTTC
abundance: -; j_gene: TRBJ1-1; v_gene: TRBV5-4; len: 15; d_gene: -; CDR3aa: CASSPPREWGTEAFF; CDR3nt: TGTGCCAGCAGCCCACCGCGGGAGTGGGGCACTGAAGCTTTCTTT
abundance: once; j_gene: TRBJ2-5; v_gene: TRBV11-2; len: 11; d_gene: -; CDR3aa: CASSLLETQYF; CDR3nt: TGTGCCAGCAGCTTACTAGAGACCCAGTACTTC
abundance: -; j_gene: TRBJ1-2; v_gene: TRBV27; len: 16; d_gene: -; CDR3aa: CASSLLSGQGNYGYTF; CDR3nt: TGTGCCAGCAGTTTATTATCCGGGCAGGGAAACTATGGCTACACCTTC
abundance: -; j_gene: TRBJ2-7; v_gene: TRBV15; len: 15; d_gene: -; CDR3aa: CATSREPDGSYEQYF; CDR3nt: TGTGCCACCAGCAGAGAGCCTGACGGATCCTACGAGCAGTACTTC
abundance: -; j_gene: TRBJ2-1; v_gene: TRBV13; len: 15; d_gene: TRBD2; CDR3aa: CASSTLAGGLGEQFF; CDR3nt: TGTGCCAGCAGCACCCTAGCGGGGGGCCTCGGGGAGCAGTTCTTC
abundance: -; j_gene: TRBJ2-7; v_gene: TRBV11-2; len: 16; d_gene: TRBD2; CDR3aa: CASSANPSGGAYEQYF; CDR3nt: TGTGCCAGCAGCGCCAACCCTAGCGGGGGGGCCTACGAGCAGTACTTC
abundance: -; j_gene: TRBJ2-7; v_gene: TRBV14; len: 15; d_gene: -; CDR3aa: CASSQVPRRGYEQYF; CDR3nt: TGTGCCAGCAGCCAAGTCCCCCGGCGTGGTTACGAGCAGTACTTC
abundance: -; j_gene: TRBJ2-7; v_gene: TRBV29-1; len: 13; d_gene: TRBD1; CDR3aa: CSVVGGRTYEQYF; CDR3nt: TGCAGCGTTGTAGGGGGCAGGACCTACGAGCAGTACTTC
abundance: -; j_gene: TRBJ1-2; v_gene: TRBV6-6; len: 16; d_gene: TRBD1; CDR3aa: CASSYGPGTGAYGYTF; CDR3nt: TGTGCCAGCAGTTACGGGCCTGGGACAGGGGCCTATGGCTACACCTTC
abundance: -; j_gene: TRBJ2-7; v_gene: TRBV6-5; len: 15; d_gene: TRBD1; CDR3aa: CASTGGTGKAYEQYF; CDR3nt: TGTGCCAGCACCGGGGGGACAGGGAAAGCCTACGAGCAGTACTTC
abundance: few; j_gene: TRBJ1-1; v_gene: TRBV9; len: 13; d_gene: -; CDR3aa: CASSGDEGVEAFF; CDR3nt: TGTGCCAGCAGCGGAGACGAGGGGGTTGAAGCTTTCTTT
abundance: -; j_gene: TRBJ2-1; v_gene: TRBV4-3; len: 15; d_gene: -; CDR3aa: CASSQGRGPGNEQFF; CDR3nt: TGCGCCAGCAGCCAAGGGCGGGGCCCGGGCAATGAGCAGTTCTTC
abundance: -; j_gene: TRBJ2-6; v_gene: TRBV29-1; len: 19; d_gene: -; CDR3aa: CSVEDFPPQGTAGANVLTF; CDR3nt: TGCAGCGTTGAAGATTTTCCTCCACAGGGTACGGCTGGGGCCAACGTCCTGACTTTC
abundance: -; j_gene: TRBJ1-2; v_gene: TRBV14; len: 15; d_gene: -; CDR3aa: CASSHEGGAGYGYTF; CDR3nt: TGTGCCAGCAGCCATGAGGGGGGCGCCGGCTATGGCTACACCTTC
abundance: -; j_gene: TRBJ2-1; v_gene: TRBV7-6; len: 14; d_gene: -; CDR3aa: CASSLAGQLYEQFF; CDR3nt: TGTGCCAGCAGCTTAGCAGGCCAGTTATATGAGCAGTTCTTC
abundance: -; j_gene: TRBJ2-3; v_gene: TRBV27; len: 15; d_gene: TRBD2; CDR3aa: CASSLSPSGTDTQYF; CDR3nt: TGTGCCAGCAGTTTATCGCCTAGCGGGACAGATACGCAGTATTTT
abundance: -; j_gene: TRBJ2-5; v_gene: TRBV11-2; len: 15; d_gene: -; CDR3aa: CASSLVARGIETQYF; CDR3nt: TGTGCCAGCAGCTTAGTAGCACGGGGGATAGAGACCCAGTACTTC
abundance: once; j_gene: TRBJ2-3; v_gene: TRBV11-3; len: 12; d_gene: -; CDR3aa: CASSLGTDTQYF; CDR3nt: TGTGCCAGCAGCTTAGGGACAGATACGCAGTATTTT
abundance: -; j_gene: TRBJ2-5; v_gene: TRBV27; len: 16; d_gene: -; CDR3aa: CASSLTQPQYQETQYF; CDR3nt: TGTGCCAGCAGTTTAACTCAACCCCAATACCAAGAGACCCAGTACTTC
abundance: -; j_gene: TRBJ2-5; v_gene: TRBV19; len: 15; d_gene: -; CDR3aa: CASSMWSMPSETQYF; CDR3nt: TGTGCCAGTAGTATGTGGAGTATGCCCAGCGAGACCCAGTACTTC
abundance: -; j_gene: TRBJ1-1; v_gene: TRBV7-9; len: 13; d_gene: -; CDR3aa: CASSRGRRTEAFF; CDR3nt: TGTGCCAGCAGCCGTGGACGGCGCACTGAAGCTTTCTTT
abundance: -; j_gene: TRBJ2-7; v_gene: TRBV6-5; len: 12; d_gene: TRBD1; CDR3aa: CASRDSLYEQYF; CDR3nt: TGTGCCAGCCGGGACAGCCTCTACGAGCAGTACTTC
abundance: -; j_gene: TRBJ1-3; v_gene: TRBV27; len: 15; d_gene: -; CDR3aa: CASSLSGGSGNTIYF; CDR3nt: TGTGCCAGCAGTTTATCGGGGGGGAGTGGAAACACCATATATTTT
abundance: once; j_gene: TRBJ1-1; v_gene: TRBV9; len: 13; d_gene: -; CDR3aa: CASSVGGETEAFF; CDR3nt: TGTGCCAGCAGCGTAGGGGGGGAGACTGAAGCTTTCTTT
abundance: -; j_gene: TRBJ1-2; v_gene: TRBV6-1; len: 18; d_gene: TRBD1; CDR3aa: CASSEMGGGTGGLDGYTF; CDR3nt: TGTGCCAGCAGTGAAATGGGGGGCGGGACAGGGGGCCTTGATGGCTACACCTTC
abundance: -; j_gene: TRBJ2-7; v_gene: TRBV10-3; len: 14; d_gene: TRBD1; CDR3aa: CAITPGTGPDEQYF; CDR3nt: TGTGCCATCACCCCCGGGACAGGCCCAGACGAGCAGTACTTC
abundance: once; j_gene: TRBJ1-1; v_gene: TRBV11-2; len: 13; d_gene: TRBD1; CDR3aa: CASSPPGGTEAFF; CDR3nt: TGTGCCAGCAGTCCCCCAGGGGGCACTGAAGCTTTCTTT
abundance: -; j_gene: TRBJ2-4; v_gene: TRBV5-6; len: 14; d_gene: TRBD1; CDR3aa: CASSLDGTGNIQYF; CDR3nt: TGTGCCAGCAGCTTGGACGGGACAGGGAACATTCAGTACTTC
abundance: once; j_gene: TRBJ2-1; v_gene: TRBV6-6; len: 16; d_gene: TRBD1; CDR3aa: CASSYAPGTGGWEQFF; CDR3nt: TGTGCCAGCAGTTACGCCCCTGGGACAGGGGGTTGGGAGCAGTTCTTC
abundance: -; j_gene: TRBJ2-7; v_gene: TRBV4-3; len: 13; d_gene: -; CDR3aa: CASSQVEGTEQYF; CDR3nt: TGCGCCAGCAGCCAGGTAGAGGGTACCGAGCAGTACTTC
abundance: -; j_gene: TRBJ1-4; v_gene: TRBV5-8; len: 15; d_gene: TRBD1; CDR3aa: CASSPPGQVGEKLFF; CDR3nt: TGTGCCAGCAGCCCCCCGGGACAGGTTGGCGAAAAACTGTTTTTT
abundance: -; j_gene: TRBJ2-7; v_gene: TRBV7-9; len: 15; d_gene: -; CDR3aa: CASSPWGGGYYEQYF; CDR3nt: TGTGCCAGCAGCCCATGGGGAGGGGGATACTACGAGCAGTACTTC
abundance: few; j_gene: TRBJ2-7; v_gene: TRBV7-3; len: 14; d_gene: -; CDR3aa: CASSFRSRSYEQYF; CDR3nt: TGTGCCAGCAGCTTCCGTAGCCGGTCTTACGAGCAGTACTTC
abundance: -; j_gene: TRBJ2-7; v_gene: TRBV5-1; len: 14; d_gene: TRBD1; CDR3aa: CASSFRQGNYEQYF; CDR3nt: TGCGCCAGCAGCTTCCGACAGGGCAACTACGAGCAGTACTTC